Presented here are 21 T cell receptor beta chains from one specimen sequenced in a study of follicular helper T cells after annual influenza vaccination. Time point meaning: 2014-2015 season, pre-vaccination. Some clones are missing from TCRdb's copy, which holds only in-frame ones; the method was immunoSEQ multiplex PCR. The table shows around 25,000 clones, with around 80% occurring only once. Sequences were derived from CXCR5+ CD38- circulating T follicular helper cells from blood, sampled on the day of influenza vaccination. Subset meaning: circulating Tfh, non-naive CD4+CXCR5+PD-1+ (ICOS+CD38+ or ICOS-CD38-). The receptors originated from an adult who received the influenza vaccine.

This clone occurred a few times. The genes are TRBV10-3 and TRBJ2-7; 8 positions agree with TRBD1. This CDR3 is 15 amino acids long. In germline, CDR1 is ENHRY, CDR2 SYGVKD. The ends lost 4 bases at V and 1 base at J; junction bases unmatched: 6. The CDR3 DNA reads as TGTGCCATCAGTGCGACAGGGGTGGGATCCTACGAGCAGTACTTC. Encoded protein: CAISATGVGSYEQYF.

The chain carries TRBV19 and TRBJ2-2; D possibly corresponds to TRBD2 (6 bases). The germline gives CDR1 LNHDA, CDR2 SQIVND (reference sequence). The CDR3 spans 15 residues. Deletions cut 6 bases from V and 3 bases from J, with 14 bases between. CDR3 protein: CASRSEERDTGELFF. In DNA form, the CDR3 reads TGTGCCAGTAGGAGTGAGGAGCGGGACACCGGGGAGCTGTTTTTT.

The chain combines TRBV10-3 with TRBJ2-7; 8 nucleotides match TRBD1. Unmatched junction bases numbered 7, after V lost 6 bases and J lost 3 bases. This CDR3 has 14 amino acids. Germline CDR1 and CDR2: ENHRY and SYGVKD. CDR3 sequence (DNA): TGTGCCATCAGGGACGACAGGGGAGTCTACGAGCAGTACTTC. Translation gives CAIRDDRGVYEQYF.

V gene TRBV5-8 combines with J gene TRBJ1-4; D remains ambiguous. The germline CDR1 and CDR2 sequences are SGHTS and YDEGEE. Trimming removed 1 base from V and 12 bases from J, with 7 bases in between. CDR3 length: 11 amino acids. This chain's CDR3 is CASSLRGQLFF. The CDR3 DNA is TGTGCCAGCAGCTTGCGCGGTCAACTGTTTTTT.

This clone came up a few times. The rearrangement joins TRBV5-1 to TRBJ1-3, with D uncertain. Per germline, CDR1 SGHRS and CDR2 YFSETQ. The V gene lost 4 bases and the J gene lost 0 bases, with 8 bases spanning the gap. The CDR3 runs to 14 residues. CDR3 loop: CASSPESSGNTIYF. Here the CDR3 DNA reads TGCGCCAGCAGCCCGGAGAGCTCTGGAAACACCATATATTTT.

This chain links TRBV11-3 with TRBJ2-1, with a weak D call TRBD2 (5 bases). V shed 5 bases and J shed 1 base, with 12 bases lying between them. CDR1 is SGHNT and CDR2 is YENEEA in the germline V gene. The CDR3 consists of 15 residues. The chain's CDR3 is CASSPSRGSYNEQFF. CDR3 in DNA: TGTGCCAGCAGCCCCTCGCGCGGGTCCTACAATGAGCAGTTCTTC.

In its sample, this clone was seen once. This chain connects TRBV19 to TRBJ1-2; D is unresolved. The ends were cut back, 7 bases at V and 0 bases at J, with 9 bases in the middle. From germline, CDR1 is LNHDA and CDR2 SQIVND (reference sequence). This CDR3 has 13 residues. This CDR3 is CASTERSNYGYTF. The CDR3 DNA is TGTGCCAGTACCGAGCGGTCTAACTATGGCTACACCTTC.

The chain couples TRBV6-6 to TRBJ2-2; 12 bases agree with TRBD2. Trimming took 6 bases from V and 0 from J; bases not matched to a gene: 2. This CDR3 is 16 amino acids long. Germline CDR1 is MNHNY and CDR2 is SVGAGI (reference sequence). In DNA, the CDR3 is TGTGCCAGCAGCCGACTAGCGGGGGCGAACACCGGGGAGCTGTTTTTT. Protein product: CASSRLAGANTGELFF.

The rearrangement joins TRBV7-2 to TRBJ2-4; unclear D gene. Deletions cut 1 base from V and 6 bases from J, with 10 bases between. The CDR3 covers 14 residues. Per the germline V gene, CDR1 is SGHTA and CDR2 is FQGNSA. CDR3 DNA sequence: TGTGCCAGCAGCTTAGGTTCAGTTGGAAACATTCAGTACTTC. Amino acids: CASSLGSVGNIQYF.

The chain couples TRBV18 to TRBJ1-5; D gene unclear. Per germline, CDR1 KGHSH and CDR2 LQKENI. Trimming stripped 1 base from V and 2 bases from J, with 15 bases between. The CDR3 contains 17 residues. For the CDR3, the DNA is TGTGCCAGCTCACCACAGGGAGGGCCCGGTGGCAATCAGCCCCAGCATTTT. As protein: CASSPQGGPGGNQPQHF.

This chain uses TRBV28 with TRBJ1-2; 8 bases map to TRBD1. V gave up 8 bases and J gave up 8 bases; unmatched junction bases: 16. Germline V gene sequence: CDR1 MDHEN, CDR2 SYDVKM. The CDR3 sequence is 15 residues long. The CDR3 nucleotides read TGTGCCAGCTACCTTAAGATGTCAGGGGGCGCGGGCTACACCTTC. It is translated as CASYLKMSGGAGYTF.

J is TRBJ2-7 and V is TRBV5-1; the D gene is possibly TRBD1 (6 bases). Trimming cost V 4 bases and J 5 bases, with 16 bases left between them. The germline V gene has CDR1 SGHRS and CDR2 YFSETQ. CDR3 length equals 14 residues. Here the CDR3 reads CASSAERDTHEQYF. CDR3 coding DNA: TGCGCCAGCAGCGCAGAACGGGACACCCACGAGCAGTACTTC.

A single count supports this clone. The J gene is TRBJ1-2, the V gene TRBV6-1, with D perhaps TRBD1 (5 bases). The CDR3 is 15 residues long. Trimming cost V 2 bases and J 4 bases, with 14 bases left between them. Germline V gene lookup returns CDR1 MNHNS and CDR2 SASEGT. CDR3 loop: CASSETLGQGYGYTF. For the CDR3, the DNA is TGTGCCAGCAGTGAAACATTAGGTCAGGGCTATGGCTACACCTTC.

The V and J genes are TRBV7-9 and TRBJ1-4; no clear D. CDR3 length: 15 residues. Trimming took 2 bases from V and 6 from J, leaving 13 bases between them. Germline V gene sequence: CDR1 SEHNR, CDR2 FQNEAQ (reference sequence). CDR3 residues: CASSLHFGEDEKLFF. The CDR3 DNA follows: TGTGCCAGCAGCTTACATTTCGGGGAAGATGAAAAACTGTTTTTT.

This chain connects TRBV18 to TRBJ2-1; 10 bases are a match to TRBD2. The CDR3 extends over 16 amino acids. The V segment lost 0 bases and the J segment 9 bases; nucleotides outside the gene matches: 8. CDR1 is KGHSH and CDR2 is LQKENI in the germline V gene. The CDR3 is CASSPPGLAGVGEQFF. As DNA, the CDR3 is TGTGCCAGCTCACCACCGGGCCTAGCGGGGGTAGGTGAGCAGTTCTTC.

This chain links TRBV6-1 with TRBJ2-1, with 12 nucleotides matching TRBD2. V was clipped by 1 base and J by 9 bases; unmatched bases: 1. The germline CDR1 and CDR2 sequences are MNHNS and SASEGT. This CDR3 has 14 amino acids. The CDR3 coding sequence is TGTGCCAGCAGTGAAGGACTAGCGGGAGTTGAGCAGTTCTTC. Amino acid sequence: CASSEGLAGVEQFF.

The gene calls are TRBV5-1 and TRBJ2-1, with 8 nucleotides matching TRBD2. The CDR3 has 16 residues. CDR1 is SGHRS, CDR2 YFSETQ, per germline. V lost 8 bases, J lost 5 bases, and 15 bases stayed unmatched. The CDR3 DNA is TGCGCCAGTAAAAGACAGAGCGGGGGACGCGACAATGAGCAGTTCTTC. Its translation is CASKRQSGGRDNEQFF.

The V gene is TRBV5-5, the J gene TRBJ1-2; TRBD1 aligns across 7 bases. CDR3 length: 17 residues. From germline, CDR1 is SGHKS and CDR2 YYEKEE (reference sequence). V was clipped by 6 bases and J by 0 bases; unmatched bases: 14. CDR3 loop: CASTFDRVVRSNYGYTF. As DNA, the CDR3 is TGTGCCAGCACTTTCGACAGGGTCGTTCGTTCTAACTATGGCTACACCTTC.

This clone was found a few times. V is TRBV6-5 and J is TRBJ2-7, with TRBD1 matching 8 bases. Germline assignment: CDR1 MNHEY and CDR2 SVGAGI. The CDR3 is 15 residues long. With 6 bases clipped from V and 1 base from J, the junction kept 8 bases outside the gene matches. CDR3 amino acids: CASREGQVISYEQYF. The DNA for the CDR3 is TGTGCCAGCAGAGAGGGACAGGTCATATCCTACGAGCAGTACTTC.

The rearrangement uses TRBV5-1 and TRBJ2-7; tentative D call: TRBD2 (6 bases). In germline, CDR1 is SGHRS, CDR2 YFSETQ. Trimming removed 2 bases from V and 1 base from J, with 13 bases in between. The CDR3 is made up of 15 amino acids. The CDR3 here is CASSFGGTPSYEQYF. The CDR3 nucleotides read TGCGCCAGCAGCTTTGGAGGGACTCCTTCCTACGAGCAGTACTTC.

The V gene is TRBV6-5, the J gene TRBJ2-2; D is unclear. Trimming removed 2 bases at V and 5 bases at J, with 3 bases between. CDR1 and CDR2 from the germline V gene are MNHEY and SVGAGI. This CDR3 is built from 12 residues. The CDR3 coding sequence is TGTGCCAGCAGTTACATAACCGGGGAGCTGTTTTTT. The encoded protein is CASSYITGELFF.